The next 13 T cell receptor beta chains were all read from a single sample in a study of cytomegalovirus exposure and HLA in healthy donors. The method was immunoSEQ multiplex PCR; TCRdb's version includes in-frame clones alone and lacks a portion of them. There are roughly 350,000 clones in the sample; about nine tenths occur only once, and about 0.8% lies in the top ten. Sequenced: PBMCs. The receptors were sampled from a woman younger than 30 in good health and CMV-seronegative.

The V and J genes are TRBV5-1 and TRBJ2-2; 8 nucleotides agree with TRBD1. Germline trimming cut 5 bases from V and 3 bases from J; bases unmatched to any gene: 6. The CDR3 length is 15 residues. The germline V gene encodes CDR1 SGHRS and CDR2 YFSETQ. CDR3 in DNA: TGCGCCAGCAGGGCACAGGGGGTCGACACCGGGGAGCTGTTTTTT. It translates to CASRAQGVDTGELFF.

In nucleotides, the CDR3 is TGCGCCAGCAGCTCGGGACTCCTCAGAGACACAGATACGCAGTATTTT. Its translation is CASSSGLLRDTDTQYF. V and J are TRBV5-1 and TRBJ2-3; the D gene is possibly TRBD2 (6 bases). CDR3 length: 16 residues. Trimming stripped 3 bases from V and 2 bases from J, with 16 bases between. Germline CDR1 and CDR2: SGHRS and YFSETQ. Combining the CDR3 with reference TRBV5-1 and TRBJ2-3 gives the whole variable domain KAGVTQTPRYLIKTRGQQVTLSCSPISGHRSVSWYQQTPGQGLQFLFEYFSETQRNKGNFPGRFSGRQFSNSRSEMNVSTLELGDSALYLCASSSGLLRDTDTQYFGPGTRLTVL.

V is TRBV6-4 and J is TRBJ2-7, with TRBD2 matching over 13 bases. Trimming removed 6 bases from V and 5 bases from J; junction bases left unmatched: 13. The CDR3 is 17 residues long. Per the germline V gene, CDR1 is MRHNA and CDR2 is SNTAGT. CDR3 sequence: CASRTRVLAGGPHEQYF. CDR3 nucleotide sequence: TGTGCCAGCAGGACCCGAGTACTAGCGGGAGGGCCGCACGAGCAGTACTTC.

J is TRBJ1-2 and V is TRBV28, with a possible D match to TRBD1 (5 bases). The CDR3 covers 14 residues. Germline CDR1 MDHEN, CDR2 SYDVKM. Trimming shortened V by 9 bases and J by 2 bases, and 16 bases separated the two germline ends. The CDR3 nucleotides read TGTGCCAGTCGAGGGGACGCGGGAAACTATGGCTACACCTTC. Translating it yields CASRGDAGNYGYTF.

V is TRBV29-1 and J is TRBJ1-1; no firm D call. The germline V gene encodes CDR1 SQVTM and CDR2 ANQGSEA. Trimming removed 8 bases at V and 3 bases at J, with 10 bases between. The length of the CDR3 is 11 residues. The CDR3 DNA follows: TGCAGCTCCCACGGGGACACTGAAGCTTTCTTT. Translating gives CSSHGDTEAFF. The full variable domain, in which reference TRBV29-1 and TRBJ1-1 provide the parts outside the CDR3, is SAVISQKPSRDICQRGTSLTIQCQVDSQVTMMFWYRQQPGQSLTLIATANQGSEATYESGFVIDKFPISRPNLTFSTLTVSNMSPEDSSIYLCSSHGDTEAFFGQGTRLTVV.

The rearrangement links TRBV19 to TRBJ2-2, with D perhaps matching TRBD1 (7 bases). Germline V lookup: CDR1 LNHDA, CDR2 SQIVND (reference sequence). The CDR3 covers 14 residues. Deletions cut 3 bases from V and 7 bases from J, with 12 bases between. The CDR3 protein is CASSIDREDGELFF. The CDR3 DNA reads as TGTGCCAGTAGTATCGACAGGGAGGACGGGGAGCTGTTTTTT.

The V call is TRBV27, the J call TRBJ2-1; 7 bases fit TRBD2. J gave up 7 bases and V 2 bases, and 5 bases lay outside the gene matches. Germline V CDR1 and CDR2: MNHEY, SMNVEV (reference sequence). The CDR3 loop spans 14 amino acids. The chain's CDR3 is CASSLGLVGNEQFF. The DNA of the CDR3 is TGTGCCAGCAGTTTAGGACTAGTGGGTAATGAGCAGTTCTTC.

This chain links TRBV29-1 with TRBJ2-5, with 9 nucleotides matching TRBD1. This CDR3 has 14 residues. V dropped 2 bases and J dropped 5; count of bases not matched to a gene: 6. Per the germline V gene, CDR1 is SQVTM and CDR2 is ANQGSEA. The CDR3 is CSVEKQGAGETQYF. CDR3 in DNA: TGCAGCGTTGAAAAACAGGGGGCCGGGGAGACCCAGTACTTC.

The chain recombines TRBV27 with TRBJ1-4; D is possibly TRBD1 (6 bases). This CDR3 is 13 amino acids long. Germline loops: CDR1 MNHEY, CDR2 SMNVEV (reference sequence). V lost 10 bases and J lost 3, with 12 bases in between. The CDR3 sequence is CATQGSPNEKLFF. In DNA, the CDR3 is TGTGCCACCCAGGGGAGCCCTAATGAAAAACTGTTTTTT.

The chain links TRBV19 to TRBJ1-1; no clear D. Per germline, CDR1 LNHDA and CDR2 SQIVND (reference sequence). This CDR3 spans 15 amino acids. The germline V and J ends were trimmed by 6 bases and 4 bases, with 18 bases remaining between them. Here the CDR3 DNA reads TGTGCCAGTAGCCCTTTGGAGGATGGGAGCACTGAAGCTTTCTTT. This gives the protein CASSPLEDGSTEAFF.

The rearrangement links TRBV6-1 to TRBJ2-2, with 7 bases lining up with TRBD1. This CDR3 comprises 16 residues. The germline CDR1 and CDR2 sequences are MNHNS and SASEGT. After removal of 8 bases from V and 0 bases from J, the junction contained 9 bases not matched to a gene. CDR3 bases: TGTGCCAGCGGTGGTGCAGGGGGAACGAACACCGGGGAGCTGTTTTTT. Translating it yields CASGGAGGTNTGELFF.

The CDR3 here is CASSSHGGWNTEAFF. As DNA, the CDR3 is TGCGCCAGCAGCTCGCATGGGGGCTGGAACACTGAAGCTTTCTTT. This chain joins TRBV5-1 and TRBJ1-1, with D possibly matching TRBD1 (6 bases). The germline V gene encodes CDR1 SGHRS and CDR2 YFSETQ. This CDR3 has 15 residues. Trimming left V 3 bases short and J 1 base short, with 13 bases between.

J is TRBJ2-3 and V is TRBV9; 8 nucleotides agree with TRBD2. The germline CDR1 and CDR2 sequences are SGDLS and YYNGEE. V shed 5 bases and J 1 base; nucleotides not matched to a gene: 0. The CDR3 covers 13 residues. DNA for the CDR3: TGTGCCAGCAGAGCGGGGGGCACAGATACGCAGTATTTT. Translation: CASRAGGTDTQYF. Supplemented by reference TRBV9 and TRBJ2-3, the full variable domain reads DSGVTQTPKHLITATGQRVTLRCSPRSGDLSVYWYQQSLDQGLQFLIQYYNGEERAKGNILERFSAQQFPDLHSELNLSSLELGDSALYFCASRAGGTDTQYFGPGTRLTVL.